The clone carrying this T cell receptor (beta chain) was detected ten times or more. This record comes from a study of T cells in Graves' hyperthyroidism and ophthalmopathy. Amplification of TCR beta CDR3 regions used RNA as the template. First-round RT-PCR of the TCR CDR3 relied on the HTBI primer set. TCRdb reprocessed the multiplex PCR reads with MiXCR, giving one entry per CDR3 protein. The data contain 640,000 or so distinct CDR3 sequences, 11% to 15% of them singletons. The study included ophthalmopathy patients with Clinical Activity Score at least 3, NOSPECS grade at least 4 and duration under 3 months. PBMCs were sourced from approximately 10 ml fresh peripheral blood. From germline, CDR1 is MNHEY and CDR2 SMNVEV (reference sequence). The length of the CDR3 is 16 residues. The trim removed 6 bases at V and 0 bases at J, leaving 9 bases unmatched.

Sequencing was carried out using blood. The sequence came from a woman between 18 and 30 years old with Graves' ophthalmopathy. The gene calls are TRBV27 and TRBJ2-7, with 9 bases that match TRBD2. DNA of the CDR3: TGTGCCAGCAGAGGGACCCTAGCGGGACCCTCCTACGAGCAGTACTTC. Translating it yields CASRGTLAGPSYEQYF.